Presented here are 12 T cell receptor beta chains from one specimen sequenced in a study of T cells in Graves' hyperthyroidism and ophthalmopathy (dated by TCRdb to the late 2010s). The library came from multiplex PCR. TCRdb lists the instrument as Illumina HiSeq 2000. The TCR beta CDR3 regions were amplified from the RNA transcripts. The TCR CDR3 was subjected to a first round of RT-PCR using the HTBI primer set and the Qiagen OneStep RT-PCR kit. The public reads were quality trimmed at Q25 with fastp and then assembled into clones with MiXCR by TCRdb, keeping productive beta chains. A single entry per CDR3 protein holds the most common genes and DNA from its merged rows. The table for this sample lists a few hundred thousand distinct CDR3 sequences; around 18% of them were counted only once. The ten largest clones take up 40% of the sample. Sequencing input: blood. The receptors were gathered from a man younger than 35 with Graves' ophthalmopathy.

A few counts support this clonotype. In DNA, the CDR3 is TGTGCCAGCTCACCCCCAGCGGGGGTGTTCCACGAGCAGTACTTC. This encodes CASSPPAGVFHEQYF. This chain uses TRBV18 with TRBJ2-7; TRBD2 matches at 8 bases. The CDR3 is 15 residues long. V dropped 3 bases and J dropped 5; count of bases not matched to a gene: 9. Germline V gene data show CDR1 as KGHSH and CDR2 as LQKENI.

The sample holds many counts of this clonotype. The rearrangement links TRBV28 to TRBJ2-1, with D possibly being TRBD2 (5 bases). There are 14 residues in the CDR3. CDR1 is MDHEN, CDR2 SYDVKM, per germline. V was shortened by 5 bases and J by 6 bases, with 14 bases between the two germline ends. The CDR3 protein is CASSPLGEINEQFF. For the CDR3, the DNA is TGTGCCAGCAGTCCGCTCGGGGAGATCAATGAGCAGTTCTTC.

This clonotype was recorded a few times. The rearrangement links TRBV20-1 to TRBJ1-3, with a tentative D call TRBD1 (5 bases). Trimming removed 0 bases at V and 2 bases at J, with 11 bases between. The CDR3 extends over 15 amino acids. Per germline, CDR1 DFQATT and CDR2 SNEGSKA (reference sequence). CDR3 amino acids: CSARDLGVPGNTIYF. The CDR3 DNA follows: TGCAGTGCTAGAGATCTAGGGGTTCCTGGAAACACCATATATTTT.

A few counts support this clonotype. The chain links TRBV6-5 to TRBJ2-3; TRBD1 matches 8 bases. The CDR3 runs 15 residues. The V segment lost 2 bases and the J segment 1 base; nucleotides outside the gene matches: 2. CDR1 is MNHEY and CDR2 is SVGAGI in the germline V gene. The CDR3 sequence: CASSYPTGGTDTQYF. The CDR3 nucleotides are TGTGCCAGCAGTTACCCGACAGGGGGCACAGATACGCAGTATTTT.

This clonotype was seen a few times. The J gene is TRBJ1-3, the V gene TRBV3-1, with D possibly matching TRBD1 (5 bases). Germline CDR1 LGHDT, CDR2 YNNKEL (reference sequence). The CDR3 has 16 residues. V was clipped by 4 bases and J by 3 bases, with 16 bases between them. DNA of the CDR3: TGTGCCAGCAGCCCCCTGACAGAAGGCGTTGGAAACACCATATATTTT. This codes for CASSPLTEGVGNTIYF.

This chain connects TRBV4-1 to TRBJ1-1; TRBD1 is a possible D gene (5 bases). The CDR3 consists of 18 residues. V lost 0 bases, J lost 0 bases, and 17 bases lay in between. Germline CDR1 MGHRA, CDR2 YSYEKL. The CDR3 loop reads CASSQEGGEGFLNTEAFF. DNA of the CDR3: TGCGCCAGCAGCCAAGAGGGAGGCGAGGGGTTTTTGAACACTGAAGCTTTCTTT.

This clonotype was recorded a few times. The rearrangement uses TRBV29-1 and TRBJ1-1; D may be TRBD1 (5 bases). The CDR3 spans 11 residues. Trimming removed 6 bases at V and 11 bases at J, with 16 bases between. The germline gives CDR1 SQVTM, CDR2 ANQGSEA. The CDR3: CSVKGDAQAFF. The CDR3 bases are TGCAGCGTAAAAGGGGACGCCCAGGCTTTCTTT.

The DNA for the CDR3 is TGTGCCAGTAGTATTTTACAGGGGTCCTACAATGAGCAGTTCTTC. This codes for CASSILQGSYNEQFF. This rearrangement joins TRBV19 to TRBJ2-1; TRBD1 agrees at 7 bases. The CDR3 is made up of 15 amino acids. The V gene's germline CDR1 is LNHDA and CDR2 SQIVND (reference sequence). V trimming: 3 bases; J trimming: 1 base; junction bases outside the gene matches: 3.

This clonotype was counted ten times or more. CDR3 sequence (DNA): TGTGCCAGCAGCTTATCAGGGGTCACTAGCACAGATACGCAGTATTTT. It encodes CASSLSGVTSTDTQYF. The genes are TRBV7-9 and TRBJ2-3, with D maybe TRBD1 (6 bases). The CDR3 has 16 residues. The V end lost 2 bases, the J end lost 0 bases, and 12 bases lay between the germline ends. The germline V gene encodes CDR1 SEHNR and CDR2 FQNEAQ (reference sequence).

This clonotype was recorded many times. The chain employs TRBV6-1 and TRBJ2-1; D might be TRBD1 (7 bases). Germline CDR1 is MNHNS and CDR2 is SASEGT. Trimming pared 4 bases from V and 4 bases from J, leaving 14 bases between. CDR3 length: 15 residues. As DNA, the CDR3 is TGTGCCAGCAGTGGAGGAGGGGGCCGATACAATGAGCAGTTCTTC. This sequence encodes CASSGGGGRYNEQFF.

This clonotype was seen a handful of times. This chain links TRBV5-5 with TRBJ2-1; D is perhaps TRBD2 (5 bases). Looked up from germline, CDR1 is SGHKS and CDR2 is YYEKEE (reference sequence). The V end was cut by 4 bases, the J end by 2 bases, with 16 bases between. The CDR3 length is 16 residues. CDR3 residues: CASSLRVLGTYNEQFF. For the CDR3, the DNA is TGTGCCAGCAGCCTACGGGTCCTCGGGACCTACAATGAGCAGTTCTTC.

This clonotype has ten or more counts. The chain links TRBV2 to TRBJ2-7, with D tentatively TRBD1 (6 bases). The CDR3 totals 14 residues. V was trimmed by 6 bases and J by 4 bases, leaving 16 bases between them. Per germline, CDR1 SNHLY and CDR2 FYNNEI. CDR3 in amino acids: CASRDTGLRYEQYF. Here the CDR3 DNA reads TGTGCCAGCAGGGATACAGGGTTGAGATACGAGCAGTACTTC.